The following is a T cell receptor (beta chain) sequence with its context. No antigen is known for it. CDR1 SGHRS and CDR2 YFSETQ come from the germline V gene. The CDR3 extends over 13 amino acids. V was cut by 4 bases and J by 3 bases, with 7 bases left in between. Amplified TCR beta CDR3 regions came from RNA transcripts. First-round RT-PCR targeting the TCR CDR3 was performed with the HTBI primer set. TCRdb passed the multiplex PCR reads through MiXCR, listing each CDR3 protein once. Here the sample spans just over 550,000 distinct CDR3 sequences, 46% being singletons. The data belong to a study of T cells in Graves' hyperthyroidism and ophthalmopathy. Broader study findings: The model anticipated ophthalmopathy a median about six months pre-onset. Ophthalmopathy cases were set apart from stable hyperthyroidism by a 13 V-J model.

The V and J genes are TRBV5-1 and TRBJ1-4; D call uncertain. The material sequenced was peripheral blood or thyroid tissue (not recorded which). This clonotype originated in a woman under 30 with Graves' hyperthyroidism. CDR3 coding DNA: TGCGCCAGCAGCCCACGGGCTAATGAAAAACTGTTTTTT. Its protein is CASSPRANEKLFF. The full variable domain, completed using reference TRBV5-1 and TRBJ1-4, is KAGVTQTPRYLIKTRGQQVTLSCSPISGHRSVSWYQQTPGQGLQFLFEYFSETQRNKGNFPGRFSGRQFSNSRSEMNVSTLELGDSALYLCASSPRANEKLFFGSGTQLSVL.